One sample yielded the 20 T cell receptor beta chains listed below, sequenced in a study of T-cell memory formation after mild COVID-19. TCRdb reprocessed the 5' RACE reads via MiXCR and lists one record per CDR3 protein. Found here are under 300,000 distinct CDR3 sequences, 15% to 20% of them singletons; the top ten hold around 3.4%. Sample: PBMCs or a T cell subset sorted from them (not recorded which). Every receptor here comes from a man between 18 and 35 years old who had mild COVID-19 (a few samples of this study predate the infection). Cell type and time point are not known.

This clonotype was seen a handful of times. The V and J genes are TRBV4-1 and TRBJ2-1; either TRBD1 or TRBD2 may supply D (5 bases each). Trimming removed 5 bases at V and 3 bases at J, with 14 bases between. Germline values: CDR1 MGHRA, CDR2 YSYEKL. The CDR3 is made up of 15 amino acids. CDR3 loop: CASSGGPRGYNEQFF. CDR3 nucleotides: TGCGCCAGCAGCGGGGGACCAAGGGGCTACAATGAGCAGTTCTTC.

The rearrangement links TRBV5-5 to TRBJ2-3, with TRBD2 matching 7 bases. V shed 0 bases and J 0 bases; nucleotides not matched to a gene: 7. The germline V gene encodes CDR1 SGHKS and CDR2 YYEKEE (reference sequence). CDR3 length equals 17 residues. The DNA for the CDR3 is TGTGCCAGCAGCTTGGGTATAGCGGGTTCTAGCACAGATACGCAGTATTTT. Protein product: CASSLGIAGSSTDTQYF.

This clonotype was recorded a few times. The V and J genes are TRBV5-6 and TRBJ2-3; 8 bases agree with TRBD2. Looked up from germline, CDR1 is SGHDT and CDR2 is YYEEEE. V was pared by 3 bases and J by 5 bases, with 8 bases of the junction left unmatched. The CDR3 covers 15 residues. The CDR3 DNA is TGTGCCAGCAGCTCAGCGGGAGCCCTGGGAGATACGCAGTATTTT. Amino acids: CASSSAGALGDTQYF.

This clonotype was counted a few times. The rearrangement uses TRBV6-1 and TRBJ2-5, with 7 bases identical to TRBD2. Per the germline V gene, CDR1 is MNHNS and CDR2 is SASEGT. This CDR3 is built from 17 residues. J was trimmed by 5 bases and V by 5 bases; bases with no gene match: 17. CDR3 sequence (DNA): TGTGCCAGCAGTCTCCGAAAGTCCAGCGGGGCTTGGGAGACCCAGTACTTC. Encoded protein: CASSLRKSSGAWETQYF.

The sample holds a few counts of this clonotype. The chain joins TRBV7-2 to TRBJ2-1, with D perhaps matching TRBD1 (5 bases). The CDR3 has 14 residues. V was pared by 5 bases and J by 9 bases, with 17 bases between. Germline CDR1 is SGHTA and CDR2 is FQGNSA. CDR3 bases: TGTGCCAGCAGCCTAGGGGCCTCTTGGAGTGAGCAGTTCTTC. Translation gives CASSLGASWSEQFF.

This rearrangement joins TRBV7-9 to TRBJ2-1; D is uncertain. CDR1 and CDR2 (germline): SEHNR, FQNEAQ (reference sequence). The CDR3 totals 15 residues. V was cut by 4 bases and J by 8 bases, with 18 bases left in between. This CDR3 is CASSSATRGRYEQFF. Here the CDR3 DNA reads TGTGCCAGCAGCTCAGCGACACGTGGGCGGTATGAGCAGTTCTTC.

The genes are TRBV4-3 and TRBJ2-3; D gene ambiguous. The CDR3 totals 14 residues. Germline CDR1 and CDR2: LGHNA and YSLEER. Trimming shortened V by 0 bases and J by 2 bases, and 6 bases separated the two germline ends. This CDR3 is CASSQDRNTDTQYF. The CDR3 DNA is TGCGCCAGCAGCCAAGACAGAAACACAGATACGCAGTATTTT.

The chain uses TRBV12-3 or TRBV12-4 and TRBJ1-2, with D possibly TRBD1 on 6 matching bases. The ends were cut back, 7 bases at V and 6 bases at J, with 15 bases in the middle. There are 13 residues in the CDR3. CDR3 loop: CASNPGRGNGYTF. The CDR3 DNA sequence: TGTGCCAGCAACCCGGGCAGGGGAAATGGCTACACCTTC.

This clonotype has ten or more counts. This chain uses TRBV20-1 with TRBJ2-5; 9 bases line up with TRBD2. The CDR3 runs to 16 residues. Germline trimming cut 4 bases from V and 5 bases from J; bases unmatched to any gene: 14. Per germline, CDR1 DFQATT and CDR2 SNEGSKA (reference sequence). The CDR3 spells CSATPFARGGSETQYF. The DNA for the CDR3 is TGCAGTGCTACACCCTTTGCGCGGGGGGGCTCTGAGACCCAGTACTTC.

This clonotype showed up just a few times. CDR3 coding DNA: TGTGCCAGCAGCGCCGACAGCCCTAGGTCTTTGTACAATGAGCAGTTCTTC. This codes for CASSADSPRSLYNEQFF. The chain links TRBV11-2 to TRBJ2-1; D is possibly TRBD1 (5 bases). Trimming removed 5 bases from V and 4 bases from J, with 21 bases in between. The V gene's germline CDR1 is SGHAT and CDR2 FQNNGV. The CDR3 has 17 amino acids.

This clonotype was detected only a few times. The CDR3 spells CASSLDQPQHF. In DNA form, the CDR3 reads TGTGCCAGCAGTTTAGATCAGCCCCAGCATTTT. This chain connects TRBV12-3 or TRBV12-4 to TRBJ1-5; D remains unclear. This CDR3 has 11 residues. The V and J ends lost 1 base and 5 bases respectively, with 0 bases between them.

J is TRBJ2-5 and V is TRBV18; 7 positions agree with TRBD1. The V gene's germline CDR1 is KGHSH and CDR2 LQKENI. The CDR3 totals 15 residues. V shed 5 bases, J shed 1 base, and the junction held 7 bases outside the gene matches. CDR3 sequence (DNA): TGTGCCAGCTCATACGGCAGGGGGACCCAAGAGACCCAGTACTTC. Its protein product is CASSYGRGTQETQYF.

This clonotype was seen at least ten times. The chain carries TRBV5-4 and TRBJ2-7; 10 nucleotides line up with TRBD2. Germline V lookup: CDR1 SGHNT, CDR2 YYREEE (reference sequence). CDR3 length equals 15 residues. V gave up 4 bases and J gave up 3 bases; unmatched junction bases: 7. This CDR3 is CASSQHSGGIYEQYF. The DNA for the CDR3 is TGTGCCAGCAGCCAACATAGCGGGGGGATCTACGAGCAGTACTTC.

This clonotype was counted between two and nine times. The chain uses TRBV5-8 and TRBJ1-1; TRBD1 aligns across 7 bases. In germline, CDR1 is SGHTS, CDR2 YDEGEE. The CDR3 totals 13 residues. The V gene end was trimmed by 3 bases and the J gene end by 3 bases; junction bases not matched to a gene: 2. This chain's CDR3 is CASSSTGHTEAFF. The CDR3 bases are TGTGCCAGCAGCTCGACAGGGCACACTGAAGCTTTCTTT.

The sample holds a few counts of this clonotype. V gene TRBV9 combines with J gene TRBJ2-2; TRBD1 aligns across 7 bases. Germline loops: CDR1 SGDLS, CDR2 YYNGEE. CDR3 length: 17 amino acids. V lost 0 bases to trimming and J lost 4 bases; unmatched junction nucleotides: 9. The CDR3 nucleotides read TGTGCCAGCAGCGTAGCAGGGGGAAATTCGGGCACCGGGGAGCTGTTTTTT. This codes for CASSVAGGNSGTGELFF.

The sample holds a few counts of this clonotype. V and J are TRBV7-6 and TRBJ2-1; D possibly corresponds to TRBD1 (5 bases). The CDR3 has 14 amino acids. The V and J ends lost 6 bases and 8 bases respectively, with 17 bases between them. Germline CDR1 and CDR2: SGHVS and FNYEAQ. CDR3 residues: CASRGLKGLDEQFF. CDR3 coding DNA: TGTGCCAGCAGGGGCCTTAAGGGGTTAGATGAGCAGTTCTTC.

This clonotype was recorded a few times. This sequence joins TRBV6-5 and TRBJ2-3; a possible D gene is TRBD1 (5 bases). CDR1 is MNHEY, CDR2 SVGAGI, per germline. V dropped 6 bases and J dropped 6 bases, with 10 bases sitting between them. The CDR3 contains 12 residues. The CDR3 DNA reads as TGTGCCAGCAGCCTGAACAGGGATACGCAGTATTTT. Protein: CASSLNRDTQYF.

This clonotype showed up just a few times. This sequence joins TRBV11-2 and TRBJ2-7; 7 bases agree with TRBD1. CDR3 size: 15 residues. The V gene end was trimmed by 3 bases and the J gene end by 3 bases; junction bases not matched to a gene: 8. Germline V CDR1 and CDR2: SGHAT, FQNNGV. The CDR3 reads CASSFGPTGDYEQYF. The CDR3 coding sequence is TGTGCCAGCAGCTTTGGACCCACAGGGGACTACGAGCAGTACTTC.

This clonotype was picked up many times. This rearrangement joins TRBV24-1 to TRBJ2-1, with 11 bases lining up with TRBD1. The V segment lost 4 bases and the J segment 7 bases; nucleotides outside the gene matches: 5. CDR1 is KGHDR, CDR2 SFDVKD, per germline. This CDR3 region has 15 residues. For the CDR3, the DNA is TGTGCCACCAGTGACCTGGGACAGGGGGTAAATGAGCAGTTCTTC. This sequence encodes CATSDLGQGVNEQFF.

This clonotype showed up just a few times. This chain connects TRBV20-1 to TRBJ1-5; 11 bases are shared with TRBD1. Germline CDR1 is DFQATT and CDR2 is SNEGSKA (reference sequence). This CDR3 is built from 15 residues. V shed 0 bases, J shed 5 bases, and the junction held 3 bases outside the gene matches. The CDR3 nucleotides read TGCAGTGCTAGAGATGGGGGACAGGGGGATCAGCCCCAGCATTTT. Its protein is CSARDGGQGDQPQHF.